This T cell receptor beta chain was recorded in a study of shared clonotypes between healthy human individuals. Study results and caveats: Lower generation probabilities were found for non-shared clonotypes than for those shared by all four donors.

V was clipped by 7 bases and J by 2 bases, with 12 bases between them. The CDR3 sequence is 15 residues long. Germline-derived CDR1 and CDR2 are SNHLY and FYNNEI. Notes on this clone: Antigen unknown.

The table came from immunoSEQ multiplex PCR; TCRdb's copy has only in-frame clones and leaves some out. Seen here are over a million clones, 95% to 99% observed once, and the top ten hold 0.45%. Source material: naive CD4+ T cells sorted from blood. Subset defined: CD45RA+ positively selected. The clonotype was recovered from a man aged 30-40 years in good health. The V call is TRBV2, the J call TRBJ2-6; D call uncertain. CDR3 amino acids: CASKYGRTGANVLTF. CDR3 coding DNA: TGTGCCAGCAAGTACGGCAGAACTGGGGCCAACGTCCTGACTTTC.